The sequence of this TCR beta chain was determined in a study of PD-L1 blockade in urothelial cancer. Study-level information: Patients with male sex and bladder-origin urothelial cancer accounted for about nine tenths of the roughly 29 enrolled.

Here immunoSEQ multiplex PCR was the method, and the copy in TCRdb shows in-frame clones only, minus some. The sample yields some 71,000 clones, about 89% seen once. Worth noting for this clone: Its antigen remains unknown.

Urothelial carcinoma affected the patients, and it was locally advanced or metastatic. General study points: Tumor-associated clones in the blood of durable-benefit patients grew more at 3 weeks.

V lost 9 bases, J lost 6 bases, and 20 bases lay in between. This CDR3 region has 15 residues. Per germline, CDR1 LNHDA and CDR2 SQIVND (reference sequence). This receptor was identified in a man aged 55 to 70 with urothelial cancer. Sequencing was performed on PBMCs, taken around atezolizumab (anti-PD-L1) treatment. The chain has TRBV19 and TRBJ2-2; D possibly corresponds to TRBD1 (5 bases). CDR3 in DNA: TGTGCCAGCCAGGGTCGGCAGACAAACCCCGGGGAGCTGTTTTTT. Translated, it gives CASQGRQTNPGELFF. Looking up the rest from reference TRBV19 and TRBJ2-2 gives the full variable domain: DGGITQSPKYLFRKEGQNVTLSCEQNLNHDAMYWYRQDPGQGLRLIYYSQIVNDFQKGDIAEGYSVSREKKESFPLTVTSAQKNPTAFYLCASQGRQTNPGELFFGEGSRLTVL.